The clone carrying this TCR beta chain has just one count. Antigen unknown. This sample is part of a study of cytotoxic CD8 clonotypes in ibrutinib-treated CLL. Study outcomes and limitations: Few clonotypes were public, and these shrank or held steady under treatment.

Assay: immunoSEQ multiplex PCR; the TCRdb copy retains only in-frame clones and omits some. This sample has about 50,000 clones, with 75% to 90% found just once. This CDR3 spans 13 amino acids. V gave up 4 bases and J gave up 6 bases; unmatched junction bases: 3. Germline V CDR1 and CDR2: MNHEY, SMNVEV (reference sequence). This chain uses TRBV27 with TRBJ2-3; 8 bases line up with TRBD2. The sample in question was PBMCs, obtained after 24 months of ibrutinib treatment. This TCR derives from a human donor with chronic lymphocytic leukemia. The CDR3 DNA is TGTGCCAGCAGTTCGACTAGCGCTGATACGCAGTATTTT. This translates into CASSSTSADTQYF.